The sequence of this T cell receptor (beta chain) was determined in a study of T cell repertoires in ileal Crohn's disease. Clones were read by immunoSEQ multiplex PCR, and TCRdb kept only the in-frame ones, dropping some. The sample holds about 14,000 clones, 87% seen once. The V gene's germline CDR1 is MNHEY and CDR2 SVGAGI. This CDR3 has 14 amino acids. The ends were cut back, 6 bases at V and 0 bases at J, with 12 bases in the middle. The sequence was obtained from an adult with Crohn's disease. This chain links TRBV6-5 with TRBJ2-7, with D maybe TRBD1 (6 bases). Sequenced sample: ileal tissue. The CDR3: CASSSGQTSYEQYF. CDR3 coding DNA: TGTGCCAGCAGCAGTGGACAGACCTCCTACGAGCAGTACTTC.